The 15 T cell receptor beta chains below were found in one sample sequenced in a study of shared clonotypes between healthy human individuals. Some clones are missing from TCRdb's copy, which holds only in-frame ones; the method was immunoSEQ multiplex PCR. The profile covers more than 900,000 clones, with roughly 74% appearing a single time and roughly 0.61% taken by the ten largest. The sample comprised memory CD4+ T cells from PBMCs. Described subset: CD45RA-negative fraction. The source is a man between 18 and 35 years old in good health. Some clones in this sample may be carry-over from other donors' samples.

The gene calls are TRBV18 and TRBJ2-1, with D tentatively TRBD1 (6 bases). The ends were cut back, 0 bases at V and 3 bases at J, with 15 bases in the middle. Per germline, CDR1 KGHSH and CDR2 LQKENI. This CDR3 comprises 17 residues. In DNA form, the CDR3 reads TGTGCCAGCTCACCACCGGCCGCCGGGACAAACTACAATGAGCAGTTCTTC. It codes for CASSPPAAGTNYNEQFF.

This clone has a handful of counts. This rearrangement joins TRBV20-1 to TRBJ1-3; D unresolved. The ends were cut back, 3 bases at V and 3 bases at J, with 3 bases in the middle. The CDR3 loop spans 11 amino acids. The V gene's germline CDR1 is DFQATT and CDR2 SNEGSKA (reference sequence). Here the CDR3 DNA reads TGCAGTGCTAGTGGTGGAAACACCATATATTTT. Translating it yields CSASGGNTIYF.

The chain recombines TRBV7-3 with TRBJ2-1; no reliable D call. Per germline, CDR1 SGHTA and CDR2 FQGTGA. Trimming cost V 2 bases and J 7 bases, with 12 bases left between them. The CDR3 covers 14 residues. The CDR3 bases are TGTGCCAGCAGCTTAGGAGACTCGCTGAATGAGCAGTTCTTC. Its protein product is CASSLGDSLNEQFF.

The chain employs TRBV7-9 and TRBJ2-5, with 14 nucleotides matching TRBD2. The CDR3 is made up of 16 amino acids. V gave up 4 bases and J gave up 5 bases; unmatched junction bases: 6. Germline CDR1 and CDR2: SEHNR and FQNEAQ (reference sequence). CDR3 amino acids: CASSSGTSGSGETQYF. CDR3 bases: TGTGCCAGCAGCTCGGGGACTAGCGGGAGCGGGGAGACCCAGTACTTC.

The chain joins TRBV29-1 to TRBJ2-1, with TRBD2 as a possible D gene (6 bases). Germline V gene lookup returns CDR1 SQVTM and CDR2 ANQGSEA. V lost 7 bases, J lost 4 bases, and 20 bases lay in between. The CDR3 contains 15 residues. The CDR3 loop is CSAVGPGLTYNEQFF. The CDR3 DNA sequence: TGCAGCGCTGTAGGCCCCGGACTAACTTACAATGAGCAGTTCTTC.

The V gene is TRBV28, the J gene TRBJ1-2; D remains ambiguous. V was pared by 8 bases and J by 3 bases, with 13 bases between. The CDR3 has 13 residues. Germline CDR1 is MDHEN and CDR2 is SYDVKM. CDR3 bases: TGTGCCAGCTCGGCCGGGGAAGACTATGGCTACACCTTC. This sequence encodes CASSAGEDYGYTF.

Of note for this clone: A much larger clone lies one base from this, so it may be a read error. V gene TRBV27 combines with J gene TRBJ2-4; possible D gene TRBD2, 6 bases. Trimming left V 7 bases short and J 7 bases short, with 20 bases between. The CDR3 runs 15 residues. Germline V gives CDR1 MNHEY, CDR2 SMNVEV (reference sequence). Here the CDR3 DNA reads TGTGCCAGCAATCTGGGGGGAGAAGGGCGGAACATTCAGTACTTC. Protein sequence: CASNLGGEGRNIQYF.

The chain is built from TRBV29-1 and TRBJ1-1, with D perhaps matching TRBD1 (5 bases). The germline V gene encodes CDR1 SQVTM and CDR2 ANQGSEA. The CDR3 extends over 14 amino acids. V was shortened by 5 bases and J by 4 bases, with 17 bases between the two germline ends. The CDR3 nucleotides read TGCAGCGTTCCCAGTCGGGGCGTGGGCACTGAAGCTTTCTTT. Translating gives CSVPSRGVGTEAFF.

A remark on this clone: This sample also contains other DNA sequences that code for the same CDR3. The chain has TRBV18 and TRBJ1-5, with 10 positions matching TRBD1. The CDR3 sequence is 14 residues long. The junction had 4 bases not matched to a gene; V was cut back by 6 bases and J by 5 bases. Germline CDR1 reads KGHSH; CDR2 reads LQKENI. CDR3 in DNA: TGTGCCAGCTCCCCAGGGACAGGGGATCAGCCCCAGCATTTT. It specifies CASSPGTGDQPQHF.

V usage is TRBV6-5 and J usage is TRBJ1-2; TRBD1 matches 7 bases. In germline, CDR1 is MNHEY, CDR2 SVGAGI. CDR3 size: 15 residues. V shed 5 bases, J shed 0 bases, and the junction held 6 bases outside the gene matches. Here the CDR3 reads CASSPTGQANYGYTF. CDR3 coding DNA: TGTGCCAGCAGTCCGACAGGGCAAGCTAACTATGGCTACACCTTC.

This chain links TRBV5-1 with TRBJ2-3, with 7 bases identical to TRBD1. The V and J ends lost 3 bases and 2 bases, in that order; junction bases with no gene match: 6. CDR3 length: 15 residues. Germline values: CDR1 SGHRS, CDR2 YFSETQ. The CDR3 protein is CASSWGQTFTDTQYF. The CDR3 DNA follows: TGCGCCAGCAGCTGGGGACAGACTTTCACAGATACGCAGTATTTT.

V gene TRBV2 combines with J gene TRBJ2-5, with 7 bases matching TRBD1. Trimming at V came to 4 bases and at J to 5 bases, leaving 7 bases not matched to a gene. Germline CDR1 reads SNHLY; CDR2 reads FYNNEI. The CDR3 extends over 14 amino acids. The CDR3 coding sequence is TGTGCCAGCAGTGGTCGGACAGGCTGGGAGACCCAGTACTTC. Its protein is CASSGRTGWETQYF.

The rearrangement joins TRBV4-2 to TRBJ2-1, with 12 bases that match TRBD2. The CDR3 is made up of 16 amino acids. CDR1 LGHNA and CDR2 YNFKEQ come from the germline V gene. V lost 0 bases and J lost 14; bases outside the gene matches: 11. The CDR3 DNA sequence: TGTGCCAGCAGCCAAGATCATTCTAGCGGGAGGGGTAATGAGTTCTTC. This codes for CASSQDHSSGRGNEFF.

Comment on this clone: The sample contains more than one DNA sequence encoding this CDR3. CDR3 protein: CASSLAGSYEQYF. The CDR3 region has the DNA TGTGCCAGCAGTCTAGCGGGATCCTACGAGCAGTACTTC. J is TRBJ2-7 and V is TRBV5-4; 9 nucleotides align to TRBD2. The J segment lost 1 base and the V segment lost 5 bases, leaving 1 base of the junction unmatched. Germline CDR1 is SGHNT and CDR2 is YYREEE (reference sequence). CDR3 length: 13 residues. The entire variable domain, with the rest obtained from reference TRBV5-4 and TRBJ2-7, is as follows: ETGVTQSPTHLIKTRGQQVTLRCSSQSGHNTVSWYQQALGQGPQFIFQYYREEENGRGNFPPRFSGLQFPNYSSELNVNALELDDSALYLCASSLAGSYEQYFGPGTRLTVT.

The chain has TRBV28 and TRBJ2-1, with 10 bases that match TRBD2. The CDR3 extends over 16 amino acids. CDR1 and CDR2 (germline): MDHEN, SYDVKM. V was pared by 5 bases and J by 0 bases, with 4 bases of the junction left unmatched. DNA for the CDR3: TGTGCCAGCAGTGCCCCTAGCGGGAGCTCCTACAATGAGCAGTTCTTC. Translated, it gives CASSAPSGSSYNEQFF.